Below are 32 T cell receptor beta chains sequenced from a single sample in a study of early T cells in non-severe SARS-CoV-2 infection. TCRdb reprocessed the 5' RACE reads with MiXCR, giving one entry per CDR3 protein. The sample shows about 55,000 distinct CDR3 sequences, 5.5% to 8.5% of them seen only once. The input for sequencing was whole blood, taken at baseline. The receptors derive from an adult who was a healthcare worker with PCR-confirmed SARS-CoV-2 infection or an uninfected control (not recorded which).

V is TRBV7-6 and J is TRBJ1-4, with D maybe TRBD1 (5 bases). The CDR3 has 16 amino acids. The germline V gene encodes CDR1 SGHVS and CDR2 FNYEAQ. V dropped 5 bases and J dropped 6 bases, with 19 bases sitting between them. The CDR3 here is CASSHGGEGQDEKLFF. CDR3 bases: TGTGCCAGCAGCCACGGGGGAGAGGGGCAGGATGAAAAACTGTTTTTT.

This chain uses TRBV4-3 with TRBJ2-3; D is uncertain. The V end lost 0 bases, the J end lost 0 bases, and 4 bases lay between the germline ends. Germline V gene data show CDR1 as LGHNA and CDR2 as YSLEER. The CDR3 sequence is 14 residues long. The CDR3 DNA reads as TGCGCCAGCAGCCAAGATTCCAGCACAGATACGCAGTATTTT. It yields the protein CASSQDSSTDTQYF.

In this sample, this clonotype turned up many times. The genes are TRBV11-3 and TRBJ1-5; maybe TRBD1 (6 bases). CDR1 and CDR2 from the germline V gene are SGHNT and YENEEA. This CDR3 has 18 residues. The V end was cut by 3 bases, the J end by 8 bases, with 26 bases between. The CDR3, as DNA: TGTGCCAGCAGCTTGTGTTGTCTGTGGACAGCCCTACTGGAGCCCCAGCATTTT. Residues: CASSLCCLWTALLEPQHF. The entire variable domain, with the rest obtained from reference TRBV11-3 and TRBJ1-5, is as follows: EAGVVQSPRYKIIEKKQPVAFWCNPISGHNTLYWYLQNLGQGPELLIRYENEEAVDDSQLPKDRFSAERLKGVDSTLKIQPAELGDSAVYLCASSLCCLWTALLEPQHFGDGTRLSIL.

V usage is TRBV20-1 and J usage is TRBJ2-4, with D possibly matching TRBD2 (6 bases). V dropped 5 bases and J dropped 8 bases, with 19 bases sitting between them. Germline V gene sequence: CDR1 DFQATT, CDR2 SNEGSKA (reference sequence). This CDR3 spans 14 amino acids. The CDR3 loop reads CSARRLGRRDIQYF. The CDR3 DNA reads TGCAGTGCTCGACGACTGGGACGGAGGGACATTCAGTACTTC.

There are many counts of this clonotype. A junction boundary mismatches the germline segment, possibly from a read error. CDR3 amino acids: CASSITDNEQFF. Written as DNA, the CDR3 is TGTGCCAGCAGCATAACAGACAATGAGCAGTTCTTC. The V gene is TRBV7-3, the J gene TRBJ2-1; no reliable D call. Looked up from germline, CDR1 is SGHTA and CDR2 is FQGTGA. The CDR3 runs to 12 residues.

This clonotype appeared many times. The V and J genes are TRBV7-3 and TRBJ2-2, with TRBD2 as a possible D gene (5 bases). V dropped 5 bases and J dropped 6 bases, with 10 bases sitting between them. CDR3 size: 13 residues. From germline, CDR1 is SGHTA and CDR2 FQGTGA. The CDR3 loop is CASSATTPGELFF. The CDR3 nucleotides are TGTGCCAGCAGCGCGACTACTCCCGGGGAGCTGTTTTTT.

The rearrangement uses TRBV19 and TRBJ1-1; unclear D gene. From germline, CDR1 is LNHDA and CDR2 SQIVND (reference sequence). The CDR3 has 14 residues. Trimming cost V 7 bases and J 7 bases, with 19 bases left between them. This CDR3 reads CASTIGSPTGEAFF. In DNA, the CDR3 is TGTGCCAGTACTATTGGTTCCCCGACGGGTGAAGCTTTCTTT. The complete variable domain, with remaining parts taken from reference TRBV19 and TRBJ1-1, reads DGGITQSPKYLFRKEGQNVTLSCEQNLNHDAMYWYRQDPGQGLRLIYYSQIVNDFQKGDIAEGYSVSREKKESFPLTVTSAQKNPTAFYLCASTIGSPTGEAFFGQGTRLTVV.

This clonotype was seen at least ten times. The chain carries TRBV29-1 and TRBJ1-2; possible D gene TRBD1, 5 bases. CDR3 size: 13 residues. V gave up 6 bases and J gave up 6 bases, with 17 bases separating them. Germline V gives CDR1 SQVTM, CDR2 ANQGSEA. In nucleotides, the CDR3 is TGCAGCGTAAGACCAAATTGGGACGATGGCTACACCTTC. It encodes CSVRPNWDDGYTF.

This chain links TRBV4-2 with TRBJ2-2, with unresolved D. The V end lost 0 bases, the J end lost 3 bases, and 8 bases lay between the germline ends. This CDR3 comprises 15 residues. The V gene's germline CDR1 is LGHNA and CDR2 YNFKEQ. The CDR3 bases are TGTGCCAGCAGCCAAGATCCCCGGTACACCGGGGAGCTGTTTTTT. Protein sequence: CASSQDPRYTGELFF.

This clonotype was seen ten or more times. The chain links TRBV19 to TRBJ1-2; D is perhaps TRBD1 (6 bases). Germline CDR1 LNHDA, CDR2 SQIVND (reference sequence). The V end was cut by 5 bases, the J end by 1 base, with 8 bases between. The CDR3 covers 13 residues. The CDR3 coding sequence is TGTGCCAGTAGTGACAGGTTTAACTATGGCTACACCTTC. It yields the protein CASSDRFNYGYTF.

This clonotype has at least ten counts. V is TRBV7-6 and J is TRBJ2-2; D remains ambiguous. Between the trimmed V and J ends, which lost 0 bases and 7 bases, there was a span of 3 bases. The V gene's germline CDR1 is SGHVS and CDR2 FNYEAQ. The CDR3 loop spans 12 amino acids. Here the CDR3 reads CASSLAGGELFF. In DNA, the CDR3 is TGTGCCAGCAGCTTAGCCGGCGGGGAGCTGTTTTTT.

This clonotype was counted many times. The DNA of the CDR3 is TGCAGTGCTCCGACTAGCCCTGGGTACAATGAGCAGTTCTTC. The encoded protein is CSAPTSPGYNEQFF. The gene calls are TRBV20-1 and TRBJ2-1; TRBD2 aligns across 7 bases. Unmatched junction bases numbered 8, after V lost 5 bases and J lost 4 bases. The CDR3 is made up of 14 amino acids. Germline CDR1 is DFQATT and CDR2 is SNEGSKA (reference sequence).

This clonotype came up a few times. The V call is TRBV2, the J call TRBJ2-3, with 7 nucleotides matching TRBD2. CDR1 is SNHLY, CDR2 FYNNEI, per germline. V lost 2 bases, J lost 1 base, and 3 bases stayed unmatched. CDR3 length equals 15 residues. CDR3 region: CASSEPGLGTDTQYF. The CDR3, as DNA: TGTGCCAGCAGTGAACCCGGACTAGGCACAGATACGCAGTATTTT. The whole variable domain, filled in from reference TRBV2 and TRBJ2-3, reads EPEVTQTPSHQVTQMGQEVILRCVPISNHLYFYWYRQILGQKVEFLVSFYNNEISEKSEIFDDQFSVERPDGSNFTLKIRSTKLEDSAMYFCASSEPGLGTDTQYFGPGTRLTVL.

This clonotype was detected many times. The chain joins TRBV13 to TRBJ2-1, with TRBD1 matching 9 bases. The CDR3 sequence is 18 residues long. With V trimmed by 1 base and J by 3 bases, 10 bases remained unmatched. The germline V gene has CDR1 PRHDT and CDR2 FYEKMQ (reference sequence). CDR3 in amino acids: CASSLVLKTGGLYNEQFF. The CDR3 DNA follows: TGTGCCAGCAGCTTAGTGCTTAAAACAGGGGGCCTCTACAATGAGCAGTTCTTC.

This clonotype was counted many times. The rearrangement links TRBV28 to TRBJ2-1, with D unresolved. CDR1 is MDHEN and CDR2 is SYDVKM in the germline V gene. V shed 6 bases and J shed 9 bases, with 6 bases lying between them. The CDR3 consists of 10 residues. CDR3 in amino acids: CASRGFEQFF. CDR3 DNA sequence: TGTGCCAGCAGAGGATTTGAGCAGTTCTTC.

This clonotype was recorded at least ten times. Here the CDR3 DNA reads TGTGCCAGCAGCCAAGATGGGAACAACGAAAAACTGTTTTTT. Translating it yields CASSQDGNNEKLFF. The chain combines TRBV14 with TRBJ1-4; D is undetermined. The V and J ends lost 0 bases and 8 bases respectively, with 10 bases between them. CDR1 is SGHDN and CDR2 is FVKESK in the germline V gene. The CDR3 is 14 residues long.

Ten or more counts support this clonotype. The J gene is TRBJ2-3, the V gene TRBV12-3 or TRBV12-4; a weak D match, TRBD2 (6 bases). The V end was cut by 5 bases, the J end by 2 bases, with 11 bases between. The CDR3 runs to 14 residues. The CDR3 spells CASSGDSFTDTQYF. Written as DNA, the CDR3 is TGTGCCAGCAGTGGGGACTCCTTCACAGATACGCAGTATTTT.

This clonotype was recorded at least ten times. V gene TRBV7-9 combines with J gene TRBJ1-2; TRBD1 agrees at 7 bases. From germline, CDR1 is SEHNR and CDR2 FQNEAQ (reference sequence). The junction had 10 bases not matched to a gene; V was cut back by 1 base and J by 8 bases. This CDR3 has 15 residues. Here the CDR3 reads CASSLDPGQVQGYTF. In DNA, the CDR3 is TGTGCCAGCAGCTTAGACCCTGGACAGGTCCAGGGCTACACCTTC.

This clonotype has a handful of counts. The chain is built from TRBV6-2 or TRBV6-3 and TRBJ2-2; D is undetermined. The CDR3 has 13 residues. Germline V lookup: CDR1 MNHEY, CDR2 SVGEGT. The V end was cut by 1 base, the J end by 6 bases, with 6 bases between. CDR3 nucleotides: TGTGCCAGCAGTTACTATCTAGCCGGGGAGCTGTTTTTT. It is translated as CASSYYLAGELFF.

This clonotype has ten or more counts. This chain uses TRBV9 with TRBJ1-1, with D possibly TRBD1 on 6 matching bases. The CDR3 is 12 amino acids. The ends were cut back, 5 bases at V and 7 bases at J, with 12 bases in the middle. Germline V gives CDR1 SGDLS, CDR2 YYNGEE. The CDR3 coding sequence is TGTGCCAGCAGTGAAGGGGGGTTTGAAGCTTTCTTT. Translation: CASSEGGFEAFF.

This clonotype was counted many times. The chain links TRBV29-1 to TRBJ1-2, with 9 bases lining up with TRBD1. V gave up 5 bases and J gave up 4 bases; unmatched junction bases: 8. Germline V CDR1 and CDR2: SQVTM, ANQGSEA. This CDR3 is 14 amino acids long. The CDR3 DNA is TGCAGCGTTTCAACCGGGACAGGGTTCTATGGCTACACCTTC. This gives the protein CSVSTGTGFYGYTF. Variable domain in full (rest from reference TRBV29-1 and TRBJ1-2): SAVISQKPSRDICQRGTSLTIQCQVDSQVTMMFWYRQQPGQSLTLIATANQGSEATYESGFVIDKFPISRPNLTFSTLTVSNMSPEDSSIYLCSVSTGTGFYGYTFGSGTRLTVV.

V and J are TRBV9 and TRBJ1-1; D not certain. Trimming cost V 0 bases and J 3 bases, with 9 bases left between them. The CDR3 consists of 14 residues. CDR1 and CDR2 (germline): SGDLS, YYNGEE. Here the CDR3 reads CASSVVGDDTEAFF. CDR3 sequence (DNA): TGTGCCAGCAGCGTAGTGGGAGATGACACTGAAGCTTTCTTT.

In its sample, this clonotype was seen a few times. The V and J genes are TRBV7-8 and TRBJ1-4; the D gene is possibly TRBD1 (6 bases). CDR1 is SGHVS, CDR2 FQNEAQ, per germline. The CDR3 length is 16 residues. V lost 4 bases and J lost 7, with 19 bases in between. The CDR3 DNA follows: TGTGCCAGCAGCTCAGTCGTGGGGGGCTCGTTTGAAAAACTGTTTTTT. It codes for CASSSVVGGSFEKLFF. The whole variable domain, filled in from reference TRBV7-8 and TRBJ1-4, reads GAGVSQSPRYKVAKRGQDVALRCDPISGHVSLFWYQQALGQGPEFLTYFQNEAQLDKSGLPSDRFFAERPEGSVSTLKIQRTQQEDSAVYLCASSSVVGGSFEKLFFGSGTQLSVL.

Many counts were recorded for this clonotype. V and J are TRBV10-2 and TRBJ1-2; D is unclear. CDR3 length equals 17 residues. CDR1 is WSHSY and CDR2 is SAAADI in the germline V gene. V was pared by 0 bases and J by 7 bases, with 21 bases between. This CDR3 reads CASSESKGMWGASGYTF. In DNA form, the CDR3 reads TGCGCCAGCAGTGAGTCGAAGGGTATGTGGGGAGCTTCTGGCTACACCTTC.

This clonotype has at least ten counts. V and J are TRBV6-4 and TRBJ2-2; 15 nucleotides align to TRBD2. CDR1 is MRHNA and CDR2 is SNTAGT in the germline V gene. The CDR3 loop spans 17 amino acids. J gave up 6 bases and V 5 bases, and 7 bases lay outside the gene matches. The CDR3 coding sequence is TGTGCCAGCAGTTGGACTAGCGGGGGGGCCAACGCCGGGGAGCTGTTTTTT. It codes for CASSWTSGGANAGELFF.

This clonotype showed up just a few times. The J gene is TRBJ2-3, the V gene TRBV27; 7 bases are a match to TRBD1. Per germline, CDR1 MNHEY and CDR2 SMNVEV (reference sequence). V trimming: 3 bases; J trimming: 1 base; junction bases outside the gene matches: 1. The CDR3 covers 14 residues. CDR3 region: CASSFGQGTDTQYF. The CDR3, as DNA: TGTGCCAGCAGTTTCGGACAGGGCACAGATACGCAGTATTTT.

The chain uses TRBV9 and TRBJ2-1; 8 positions match TRBD1. The V segment lost 4 bases and the J segment 5 bases; nucleotides outside the gene matches: 5. The CDR3 length is 14 residues. Germline V CDR1 and CDR2: SGDLS, YYNGEE. Here the CDR3 reads CASSPGTGDNEQFF. As DNA, the CDR3 is TGTGCCAGCAGCCCCGGGACAGGCGACAATGAGCAGTTCTTC.

This clonotype was seen more than once but under ten times. This chain links TRBV6-5 with TRBJ2-5; possible D gene TRBD2, 7 bases. CDR1 is MNHEY and CDR2 is SVGAGI in the germline V gene. The CDR3 runs 15 residues. V gave up 0 bases and J gave up 1 base, with 9 bases separating them. CDR3 DNA: TGTGCCAGCAGTTACTCAAGGGGGGGCCAAGAGACCCAGTACTTC. Encoded protein: CASSYSRGGQETQYF.

This clonotype was observed a few times. The rearrangement joins TRBV27 to TRBJ2-3; D perhaps matches TRBD2 (5 bases). The V end was cut by 1 base, the J end by 2 bases, with 10 bases between. Germline CDR1 is MNHEY and CDR2 is SMNVEV (reference sequence). CDR3 length: 15 residues. Here the CDR3 DNA reads TGTGCCAGCAGTTTATTCCTAGCTTCCACAGATACGCAGTATTTT. The encoded protein is CASSLFLASTDTQYF.

In its sample, this clonotype was seen once. The chain links TRBV7-3 to TRBJ2-1; TRBD2 matches at 14 bases. There are 16 residues in the CDR3. Germline lookup yields CDR1 SGHTA and CDR2 FQGTGA. V shed 4 bases and J 2 bases; nucleotides not matched to a gene: 1. The CDR3 region is CASSSGLAGAYNEQFF. CDR3 bases: TGTGCCAGCAGCTCGGGACTAGCGGGGGCCTACAATGAGCAGTTCTTC. The full variable domain, with the rest looked up from reference TRBV7-3 and TRBJ2-1, is GAGVSQTPSNKVTEKGKYVELRCDPISGHTALYWYRQSLGQGPEFLIYFQGTGAADDSGLPNDRFFAVRPEGSVSTLKIQRTERGDSAVYLCASSSGLAGAYNEQFFGPGTRLTVL.

There are many counts of this clonotype. This chain joins TRBV4-3 and TRBJ2-3; TRBD2 is a possible D gene (6 bases). The CDR3 length is 16 residues. Looked up from germline, CDR1 is LGHNA and CDR2 is YSLEER. Trimming stripped 4 bases from V and 3 bases from J, with 17 bases between. The CDR3 loop is CASSPTLGGRTDTQYF. The CDR3 DNA follows: TGCGCCAGCAGCCCTACTCTGGGGGGACGTACAGATACGCAGTATTTT.

This clonotype was detected ten times or more. This chain connects TRBV18 to TRBJ1-2; D might be TRBD1 (5 bases). The V end was cut by 1 base, the J end by 4 bases, with 16 bases between. This CDR3 has 16 amino acids. The germline CDR1 and CDR2 sequences are KGHSH and LQKENI. CDR3 region: CASSPRDGGSVYGYTF. The CDR3, as DNA: TGTGCCAGCTCACCACGGGACGGGGGGAGTGTCTATGGCTACACCTTC.